This T cell receptor beta chain was captured by sequencing in a study of vaccination and CD4 T cells after COVID-19 (dated by TCRdb to the early 2020s). Regarding the research as a whole: Convalescent patients had a positive SARS-CoV-2 result on nasal swab PCR, and of these patients, nine had mild disease and one had severe disease. Post-vaccine blood samples were collected a median of about 66 days after the second vaccine dose, ranging from about 13 to 241 days. Post-COVID blood samples from convalescent patients were collected a median of roughly 100 days after diagnosis, with a range of 35 to 161 days. As controls, cultures received a CEFX viral epitope pool (the positive control), an HIV-1 Nef peptide pool (the negative control), or no peptide at all. The spike-specific CD4+ TCR repertoire was compared before and after mRNA vaccination in about nine COVID-19 convalescent patients and a handful of infection-naive healthy vaccine recipients. For stimulating the cultures, overlapping spike peptide pools were used, derived from SARS-CoV-2 as well as from the common cold coronaviruses HCoV-NL63, HCoV-OC43 and HCoV-229E. Six males and four females were included in the convalescent cohort, with two Hispanic individuals, seven Caucasians, two Asians and one multiracial person represented. Two doses of either the Pfizer-BioNTech BNT162b2 vaccine (n=8) or the Moderna mRNA-1273 vaccine (n=2) were administered to participants. What the work shows at the level of the full study, not this receptor alone: Nearly all vaccine-specific clones in convalescent patients (304 of 307) were mono-reactive for SARS-CoV-2 spike rather than cross-reactive with common cold coronaviruses. In convalescent patients, a median about 86% of post-vaccine SARS-CoV-2-reactive clones were detected only after vaccination, suggesting vaccine-specific priming. An increase in the median number of SARS-CoV-2-reactive clonotypes from 20 to 25 after infection to roughly 38 after vaccination was observed, but the change was not found to be significant. Only a relatively small number of convalescent patients were included in the study, and early timepoints following natural infection were not analyzed.

Reading the label with the study, this specimen's treatment or condition is: approximately 9-day PBMC culture with coronavirus spike peptide pools or control peptides (ViraFEST assay). To expand antigen-specific T cells with peptide pools and then pick out the expanded clonotypes through TCR sequencing, the study relied on the ViraFEST assay. The convalescent patients' positive SARS-CoV-2 PCR tests were from March to December 2020, which was before the Alpha, Beta and Delta variants emerged in the United States. Each well held 2 million to 2.5 million PBMCs cultured with approximately 10 ug/ml peptide pools in IMDM containing 5% human AB serum and around 9 IU/ml IL-2. On days 3 and 7, half of the culture medium was replaced with fresh IL-2-containing medium. CD4+ T cells were isolated after less than twelve days of culture through negative selection using the EasySep CD4+ T cell isolation kit. PBMCs were separated from whole blood using Ficoll-Paque Plus gradient centrifugation and then either used fresh or cryopreserved at -140C. Each culture condition was generally run in triplicate wells.

Libraries came from PCR. DNA from cultured CD4+ T cells was subjected to TCR sequencing with the Oncomine TCR Beta short-read assay at the Johns Hopkins FTIC core. The QIAamp micro DNA kit was used to extract genomic DNA from the cultured CD4+ T cells. Oncomine TCR Beta libraries from cultured CD4+ T cells were pooled with unique dual indexes and sequenced on an Illumina iSeq 100. On the authors' methods: Non-productive sequences were filtered out, and CDR3s that did not start with C, did not end with F or W, or were shorter than 7 amino acids were discarded. The MANAFEST web application identified antigen-specific clonotypes by comparing peptide-stimulated wells against reference wells and other culture wells. To be called positive, a clone needed an FDR below 0.05, an odds ratio above 5, and a productive frequency above 0.1% in at least two of three replicate wells. A clonotype counted as cross-reactive if it showed significant expansion both in the SARS-CoV-2 spike wells and in at least one common cold coronavirus spike condition. Using R version 3.6.1, CDR3 homology was evaluated through Levenshtein distances (stringdist) along with unrooted phylogenetic trees (ape). In-frame beta chains were kept once TCRdb had trimmed the public reads at Q25 with fastp and called clones with MiXCR. Every CDR3 protein is listed once, alongside the most common genes and DNA of its rows. The V and J calls follow TCRdb's processing rather than the paper's. The sample yields 9,000 to 10,000 distinct CDR3 sequences; 45% to 55% were counted once. Clones ranked in the top ten supply 12% of the sample.

About this clonotype: Its antigen is currently not known. No quality values exist for individual bases; no much larger clone is one base distant.

The source is a human donor who had recovered from COVID-19. The sample consisted of CD4+ T cells from blood, cultured in vitro.

Here the CDR3 is given as CSALRIGTSYEQYF. The nucleotide sequence reads as follows: TGCAGTGCTCTACGAATCGGGACATCCTACGAGCAGTACTTC. The V gene is TRBV20-1 and the J gene is TRBJ2-7; the D segment could be TRBD1, given 6 matching bases. V is cut by 5 bases and J by 1 base, and the space between the germline ends is 15 bases. CDR1 is given as DFQATT and CDR2 as SNEGSKA, both from the germline V gene (reference sequence). The CDR3 sequence holds 14 residues, the cysteine and phenylalanine included. The retained sequence is limited to the CDR3, 42 bases, with the frame set at the first base.